This T cell receptor (beta chain) was documented in a study of blood T cell repertoires in COVID-19 (dated by TCRdb to about 2020). About the investigation overall: Samples from collaborators originated in the United States, Italy and Spain and spanned both the acute and convalescent phases of COVID-19. The prospective study material was composed of cDNA or gDNA derived from T cells, B-cell-depleted T cells, or PBMCs. The dataset comprised deeply sampled blood TCRbeta repertoires from subjects exposed to, actively infected with, or recovered from COVID-19. The repertoires were released in a freely available public database meant as a resource for research on the immune response to SARS-CoV-2. Samples were obtained from the ongoing ImmuneRACE study (first 160 participants) and from 1,200 or so subjects provided by 6 global collaborators. Sample metadata almost always included a de-identified subject ID, COVID-19 status, age in years and sex. Where available, HLA class I and class II types were obtained from metadata supplied by the sample provider rather than from assay-based typing. Overall study outcomes, separate from this receptor: The amount of clinical and demographic metadata varied by source and participant and was provided uncurated.

The immunoSEQ Assay, a bias-controlled multiplex PCR, was used to amplify TCRbeta CDR3 regions from genomic DNA. In the source study's methods: The number of nucleated cells in each sample was estimated by amplification of reference gene primers within the assay. To quantify the absolute abundance of each unique TCRbeta CDR3 rearrangement, sequence reads were collapsed and filtered. For each sample, productive Simpson clonality was calculated as the square root of Simpson's diversity index across productive rearrangements. What TCRdb holds here is the immuneACCESS table cut down to in-frame rearrangements. Part of the clones is not present; checked against another copy, under half of the missing clones reflect an unresolved V gene, and the others are unexplained. From that table come the V and J calls and clone size; the DNA was used to work out D and trimming. The sample includes about 130,000 clones, with 70% to 75% observed a single time. The biggest ten clones account for around 5.5% of the sample.

Its CDR3 holds 16 amino acids, cysteine through phenylalanine. The retained sequence is limited to the CDR3, 48 bases, with the frame set at the first base. V and J are trimmed by 3 bases and 5 bases, and the gene matches miss 6 bases of the junction. The germline V gene encodes CDR1 SGHNT and CDR2 YYREEE (reference sequence). About this clone: Its target antigen remains unknown. The sample holds no much larger clone one base away, and base qualities are not on file.

The collaborating institutions used their own protocols to collect whole blood in K2EDTA tubes. Collaborator samples were shipped for TCRbeta analysis as frozen whole blood, isolated PBMCs, or DNA extracted from either sample type. This TCR was recovered from a man aged 55 to 70 with acute or convalescent COVID-19. Source material: peripheral blood. Here the chain combines TRBV5-4 and TRBJ2-3, with 13 bases matching TRBD2. CDR3 protein: CASSSGLAGFGDTQYF. The bases are TGTGCCAGCAGCTCGGGACTAGCGGGATTCGGAGATACGCAGTATTTT.